The TCR beta chain described here comes from a study of cytomegalovirus exposure and HLA in healthy donors. To note about this clone: What it binds is not known.

Study conclusions and caveats: A few V segments could not be told apart, such as TRBV6-2 and TRBV6-3, and were left out. The authors reported that TCR beta sequences could predict HLA-A and HLA-B alleles. These predictions were accurate for most subjects in the first cohort. In vitro assays verified that a few CMV-associated chains recognized CMV antigens specifically. The authors later found TCR association rates varying by HLA locus, with DRB1 most and HLA-C fewest.

V gave up 3 bases and J gave up 2 bases, with 9 bases separating them. Germline CDR1 is SGHTA and CDR2 is FQGTGA. This CDR3 contains 14 residues. This PCR relied on a set of 60 Vbeta primers and 13 Jbeta primers. The repertoire was sequenced with immunoSEQ multiplex PCR; TCRdb's copy has only in-frame clones and lacks some. The sample yields about 120,000 clones, approximately 84% seen once. The sequenced sample was PBMCs. The J gene is TRBJ2-3, the V gene TRBV7-3; no definite D call. The receptor was derived from a man aged 50 to 59 in good health and CMV-seronegative. The CDR3 DNA reads TGTGCCAGCAGCTTTGAGGCCTCCACAGATACGCAGTATTTT. This codes for CASSFEASTDTQYF. The whole variable domain, remainder taken from reference TRBV7-3 and TRBJ2-3, is GAGVSQTPSNKVTEKGKYVELRCDPISGHTALYWYRQSLGQGPEFLIYFQGTGAADDSGLPNDRFFAVRPEGSVSTLKIQRTERGDSAVYLCASSFEASTDTQYFGPGTRLTVL.